This T cell receptor (beta chain) derives from a study of OX40 agonist ivuxolimab in advanced cancers. Whole-study results and caveats: Some nonresponders additionally presented with little normalized T-cell clonal expansion.

Regarding this clone: Its antigen is unidentified.

V was pared by 0 bases and J by 4 bases, with 10 bases between. The CDR3 covers 14 residues. Looked up from germline, CDR1 is SGHDT and CDR2 is YYEEEE. The protocol was immunoSEQ multiplex PCR, while the TCRdb copy is restricted to in-frame clones and leaves out a portion. The data contain about 82,000 clones, approximately 90% of them singletons. This sequence originates from an adult with an advanced solid tumor such as melanoma, head and neck, liver or kidney cancer. The sequenced sample was CD4+ or CD8+ T cells sorted from blood, obtained in a trial of the OX40 agonist ivuxolimab. J is TRBJ1-2 and V is TRBV5-6; D uncertain. This CDR3 is CASSLAGLVYGYTF. CDR3 coding DNA: TGTGCCAGCAGCTTGGCCGGTCTGGTCTATGGCTACACCTTC.